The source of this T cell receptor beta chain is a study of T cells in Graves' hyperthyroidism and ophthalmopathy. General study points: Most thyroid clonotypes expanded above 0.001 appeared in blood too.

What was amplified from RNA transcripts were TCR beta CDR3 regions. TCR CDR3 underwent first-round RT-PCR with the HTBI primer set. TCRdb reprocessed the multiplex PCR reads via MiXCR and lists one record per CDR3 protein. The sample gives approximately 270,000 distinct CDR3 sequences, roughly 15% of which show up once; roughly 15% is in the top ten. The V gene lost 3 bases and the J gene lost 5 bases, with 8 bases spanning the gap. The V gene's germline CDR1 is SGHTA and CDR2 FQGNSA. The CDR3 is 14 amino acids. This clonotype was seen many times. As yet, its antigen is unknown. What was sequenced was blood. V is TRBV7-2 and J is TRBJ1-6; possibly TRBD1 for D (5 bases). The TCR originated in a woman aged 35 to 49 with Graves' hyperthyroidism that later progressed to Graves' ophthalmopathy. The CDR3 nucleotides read TGTGCCAGCAGCTTGACAGCTCATAATTCACCCCTCCACTTT. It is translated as CASSLTAHNSPLHF. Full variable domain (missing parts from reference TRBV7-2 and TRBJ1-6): GAGVSQSPSNKVTEKGKDVELRCDPISGHTALYWYRQSLGQGLEFLIYFQGNSAPDKSGLPSDRFSAERTGGSVSTLTIQRTQQEDSAVYLCASSLTAHNSPLHFGNGTRLTVT.